The entry that follows covers one T cell receptor (beta chain) sequence. This sample was included in a study of blood T cell repertoires in COVID-19. Overall study context: Donors in the United States, Italy and Spain gave samples during acute or convalescent COVID-19. PBMCs, B-cell-depleted T cells, or T cells were the source of the cDNA or gDNA that made up the material.

In Seattle, patients joined the study during active infection and were tracked longitudinally. This CDR3 region has 16 residues. Germline V gene sequence: CDR1 MDHEN, CDR2 SYDVKM. V was cut by 3 bases and J by 9 bases, with 24 bases left in between. In the original processing: Amplification from reference gene primers served as the basis for estimated nucleated cell counts. Method: immunoSEQ multiplex PCR; TCRdb's copy keeps in-frame clones and lacks some. The V and J calls and clone size were taken over from that table, and D and trimming were inferred from the DNA. The data show 200,000 to 300,000 clones, roughly four fifths seen once.

This TCR was recovered from a woman aged 80 or over with COVID-19, enrolled during active disease. Specimen: peripheral blood. V gene TRBV28 combines with J gene TRBJ2-7; a weak D match, TRBD1 (6 bases). For the CDR3, the DNA is TGTGCCAGCAGTTTGGGGGCCCAGGGGCAGGGGAGACGGCAGTACTTC. Residues: CASSLGAQGQGRRQYF.